This TCR beta chain was identified in a study of blood T cell repertoires in COVID-19. This CDR3 spans 17 amino acids. Germline loops: CDR1 SGHDT, CDR2 YYEEEE. V dropped 1 base and J dropped 0; count of bases not matched to a gene: 6. The assay was immunoSEQ multiplex PCR, and TCRdb's table has in-frame clones only and misses some. The table lists 250,000 to 300,000 clones, roughly 93% of them singletons, with 2% to 2.5% in the top ten. This clonotype was sampled from a woman in her 40s with acute COVID-19. The sample taken for sequencing was PBMCs or T cells enriched from blood (not recorded which). The rearrangement uses TRBV5-6 and TRBJ1-4; 7 bases are a match to TRBD1. CDR3 region: CASSLYRGVATNEKLFF. In DNA, the CDR3 is TGTGCCAGCAGCTTGTACAGGGGAGTTGCAACTAATGAAAAACTGTTTTTT.